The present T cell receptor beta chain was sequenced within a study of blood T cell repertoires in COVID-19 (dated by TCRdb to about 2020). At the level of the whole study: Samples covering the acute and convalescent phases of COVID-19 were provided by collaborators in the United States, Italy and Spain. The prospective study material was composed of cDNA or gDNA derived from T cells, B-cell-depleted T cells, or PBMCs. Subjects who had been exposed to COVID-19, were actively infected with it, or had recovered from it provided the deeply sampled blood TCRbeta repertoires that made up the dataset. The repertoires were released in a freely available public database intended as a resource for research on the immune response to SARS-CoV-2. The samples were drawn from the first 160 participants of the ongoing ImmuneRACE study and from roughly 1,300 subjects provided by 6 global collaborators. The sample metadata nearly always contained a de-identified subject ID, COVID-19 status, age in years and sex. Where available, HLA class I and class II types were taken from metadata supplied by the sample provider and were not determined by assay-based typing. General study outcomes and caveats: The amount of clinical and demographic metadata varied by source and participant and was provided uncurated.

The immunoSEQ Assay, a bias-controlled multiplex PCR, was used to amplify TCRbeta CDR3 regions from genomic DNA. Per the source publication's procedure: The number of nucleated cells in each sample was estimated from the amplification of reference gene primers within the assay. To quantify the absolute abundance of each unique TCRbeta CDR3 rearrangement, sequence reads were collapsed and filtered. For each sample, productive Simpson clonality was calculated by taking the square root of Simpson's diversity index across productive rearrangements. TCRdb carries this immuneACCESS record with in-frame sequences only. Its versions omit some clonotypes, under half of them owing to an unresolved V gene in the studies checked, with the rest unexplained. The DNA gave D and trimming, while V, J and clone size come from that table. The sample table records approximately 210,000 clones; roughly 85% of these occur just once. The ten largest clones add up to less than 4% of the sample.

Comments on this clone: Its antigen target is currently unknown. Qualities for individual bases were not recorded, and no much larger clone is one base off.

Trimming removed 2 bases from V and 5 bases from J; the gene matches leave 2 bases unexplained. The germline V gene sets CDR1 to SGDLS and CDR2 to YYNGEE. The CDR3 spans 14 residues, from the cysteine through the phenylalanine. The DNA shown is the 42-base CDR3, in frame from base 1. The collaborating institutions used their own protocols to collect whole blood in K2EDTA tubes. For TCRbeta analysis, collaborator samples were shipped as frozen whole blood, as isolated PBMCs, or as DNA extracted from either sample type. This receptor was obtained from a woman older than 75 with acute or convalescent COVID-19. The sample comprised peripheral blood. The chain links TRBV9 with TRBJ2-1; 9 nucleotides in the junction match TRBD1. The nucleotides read TGTGCCAGCAGCGTGGGACAGGGAAACAATGAGCAGTTCTTC. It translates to CASSVGQGNNEQFF.